This paragraph reports one T cell receptor beta chain. What it binds is not known. The data originate from a study of shared clonotypes between healthy human individuals. Points from the study as a whole: Generally, naive subsets came out with larger estimated richness than memory subsets.

Per the original data handling: Junction-only sequences produced by ImmunoSEQ had no quality scores, so filtering differed. Sequencing used immunoSEQ multiplex PCR; TCRdb keeps in-frame clones, though not all of them. V and J calls and clone size are given by that table; D and trimming were obtained from the DNA. The sample includes over 2 million clones, roughly 95% of them seen just once. Trimming took 6 bases from V and 13 from J; bases not matched to a gene: 16. CDR1 and CDR2 from the germline V gene are MNHEY and SVGAGI. The CDR3 loop spans 16 amino acids. This sequence joins TRBV6-5 and TRBJ1-6; 9 bases align to TRBD1. Specimen: naive CD4+ T cells sorted from blood. Stated subset: CD45RA+ positively selected. The sequence was collected from a man younger than 30 in good health. The CDR3 reads CASRYDDGTGSYPLHF. The CDR3 DNA sequence: TGTGCCAGCAGATACGACGACGGGACAGGGTCATATCCCCTCCACTTT.